This T cell receptor (beta chain) was observed in a study of Graves' ophthalmopathy and Graves' hyperthyroidism. Looking at the study overall: At the time of initial diagnosis and before any treatment, peripheral blood was collected.

The CDR3 runs 13 residues. The junction had 4 bases not matched to a gene; V was cut back by 6 bases and J by 2 bases. Germline V gene lookup returns CDR1 DFQATT and CDR2 SNEGSKA (reference sequence). The authors amplified TCR beta CDR3 regions, and they did so from RNA transcripts for repertoire sequencing. In the first round, RT-PCR was carried out with HTBI primers, and a multiplex PCR formed the second round. From the multiplex PCR reads, TCRdb called clonotypes with MiXCR, one entry per CDR3 protein. The sample comprises roughly 500,000 distinct CDR3 sequences, roughly an eighth of which are singletons, and about 10% rests with the top ten. This clonotype was observed at least ten times.

The sequenced sample consisted of blood. The chain joins TRBV20-1 to TRBJ1-1, with 9 bases matching TRBD1. The TCR was taken from a woman between 25 and 40 years old with Graves' ophthalmopathy. The CDR3 spells CSAIQGANTEAFF. Written as DNA, the CDR3 is TGCAGTGCAATACAGGGGGCAAACACTGAAGCTTTCTTT.